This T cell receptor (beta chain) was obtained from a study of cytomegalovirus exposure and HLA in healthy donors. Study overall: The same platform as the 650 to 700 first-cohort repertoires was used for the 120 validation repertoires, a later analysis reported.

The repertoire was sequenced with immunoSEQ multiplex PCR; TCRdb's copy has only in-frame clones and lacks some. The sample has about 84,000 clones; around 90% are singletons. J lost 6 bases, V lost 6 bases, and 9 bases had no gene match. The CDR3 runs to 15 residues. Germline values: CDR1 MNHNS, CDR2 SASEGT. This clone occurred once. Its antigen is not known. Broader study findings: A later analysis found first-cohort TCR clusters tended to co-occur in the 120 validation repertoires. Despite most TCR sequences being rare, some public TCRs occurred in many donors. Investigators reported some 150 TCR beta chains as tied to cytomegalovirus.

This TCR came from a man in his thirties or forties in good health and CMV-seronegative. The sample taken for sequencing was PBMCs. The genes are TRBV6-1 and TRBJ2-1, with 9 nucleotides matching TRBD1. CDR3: CASSTTGGHVNEQFF. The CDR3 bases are TGTGCCAGCAGCACGACAGGGGGTCACGTCAATGAGCAGTTCTTC.